The present TCR beta chain was sequenced within a study of control samples from healthy donors and cancer patients. Clones were read by immunoSEQ multiplex PCR, and TCRdb kept only the in-frame ones, dropping some. The sample lists around 180,000 clones, around 94% seen once, with approximately 1.4% in the top ten. This clone appeared once. Sequencing used blood. The TCR sequence derives from a woman aged 18-29 years in good health.

CDR3 sequence (DNA): TGTGCCAGCAGCGTACTAAACACCATATATTTT. Amino acids: CASSVLNTIYF. This rearrangement joins TRBV11-2 to TRBJ1-3; no reliable D call. V shed 5 bases and J shed 6 bases, with 5 bases lying between them. Germline CDR1 SGHAT, CDR2 FQNNGV. CDR3 length: 11 amino acids.